This record looks at one T cell receptor beta chain sequence and its context. After removal of 3 bases from V and 2 bases from J, the junction contained 1 base not matched to a gene. The CDR3 extends over 15 amino acids. Germline V CDR1 and CDR2: MNHEY, SVGAGI. The sample originates from a study of blood T cell repertoires in COVID-19. Profiling relied on immunoSEQ multiplex PCR, and the TCRdb table lists in-frame clones only, not all of them. The profile covers some 170,000 clones, with around 83% appearing a single time and around 15% taken by the ten largest. The sequencing input was PBMCs or T cells enriched from blood (not recorded which). The receptor was derived from a man aged 50-60 years who had recovered from COVID-19. This chain joins TRBV6-5 and TRBJ1-4, with 9 positions matching TRBD1. The CDR3, as DNA: TGTGCCAGCAGTTATGACAGGGGGACTAATGAAAAACTGTTTTTT. Protein sequence: CASSYDRGTNEKLFF.